These 25 T cell receptor beta chains came from one sample sequenced in a study of CXCR3-negative and CXCR3-positive naive CD8 T cells. The libraries of TRB cDNA were prepared using 5' RACE with UMI labels. Reanalyzing the 5' RACE reads, TCRdb keeps one entry per CDR3 protein, without DNA. Found here are approximately 70,000 distinct CDR3 sequences; the top ten clones hold about 1.5%. Sequenced: naive CXCR3- CD8+ T cells from blood. Subset in this sample: CD45RO-CCR7+CD27+CD95- naive CD8+ T cells lacking CXCR3 (TNR3-). Receptors originate from a human donor in good health. Some clones in this sample may be carry-over from other donors' samples.

The chain links TRBV20-1 to TRBJ2-1. This CDR3 is 13 amino acids long. Germline CDR1 reads DFQATT; CDR2 reads SNEGSKA (reference sequence). The CDR3 sequence is CSARVPSYNEQFF.

The gene calls are TRBV28 and TRBJ2-3; the TCRdb D gene call, TRBD2, has no DNA to confirm it. CDR3 length equals 16 residues. Germline V gene lookup returns CDR1 MDHEN and CDR2 SYDVKM. The CDR3: CASSLGLAGGVDTQYF.

This chain connects TRBV3-1 to TRBJ1-1. The CDR3 is 14 residues long. Looked up from germline, CDR1 is LGHDT and CDR2 is YNNKEL (reference sequence). The CDR3 here is CASSQGVYYTEAFF.

The chain recombines TRBV27 with TRBJ1-1. The CDR3 covers 15 residues. Germline V gives CDR1 MNHEY, CDR2 SMNVEV (reference sequence). The CDR3 is CASRNNPPSNTEAFF.

The chain employs TRBV5-1 and TRBJ2-7; with no DNA, the TCRdb D assignment of TRBD1 cannot be verified. The CDR3 spans 16 residues. Germline V gene data show CDR1 as SGHRS and CDR2 as YFSETQ. CDR3 protein: CASSLLDRGVSYEQYF.

The chain employs TRBV12-3 or TRBV12-4 and TRBJ2-5. The CDR3 consists of 14 residues. This chain's CDR3 is CASSFGRIQETQYF.

This chain uses TRBV3-1 with TRBJ2-7; lacking DNA, the TRBD1 call made by TCRdb goes unchecked. There are 16 residues in the CDR3. From germline, CDR1 is LGHDT and CDR2 YNNKEL (reference sequence). CDR3: CASSQVGGRGPYEQYF.

This sequence joins TRBV6-2 or TRBV6-3 and TRBJ2-5; TCRdb indicates TRBD1, and absent DNA this call remains unverified. CDR1 is MNHEY and CDR2 is SVGEGT in the germline V gene. The CDR3 runs to 14 residues. The CDR3 here is CASAWQGSHGTQYF.

The J gene is TRBJ2-7, the V gene TRBV28. The CDR3 length is 14 residues. Germline loops: CDR1 MDHEN, CDR2 SYDVKM. This CDR3 reads CASNPFGTSYEQYF.

V gene TRBV5-1 combines with J gene TRBJ2-7; the D call of TRBD2 rests on TCRdb alone, since no DNA is present to check it. In germline, CDR1 is SGHRS, CDR2 YFSETQ. The CDR3 runs 14 residues. This chain's CDR3 is CASSLGQGLDEQYF.

The rearrangement joins TRBV5-1 to TRBJ2-7. This CDR3 is 14 amino acids long. In germline, CDR1 is SGHRS, CDR2 YFSETQ. CDR3 amino acids: CASSLEDSSYEQYF.

V gene TRBV29-1 combines with J gene TRBJ2-7; lacking DNA, the TRBD1 call made by TCRdb goes unchecked. CDR1 is SQVTM, CDR2 ANQGSEA, per germline. This CDR3 has 14 residues. The CDR3 sequence is CSVYGGSGTYEQYF.

The chain is built from TRBV19 and TRBJ2-1; TCRdb names TRBD2, which stays unverified in the absence of DNA. This CDR3 has 15 amino acids. Per the germline V gene, CDR1 is LNHDA and CDR2 is SQIVND (reference sequence). The CDR3 reads CASRAGTLGLNEQFF.

The chain couples TRBV9 to TRBJ1-2. The germline V gene has CDR1 SGDLS and CDR2 YYNGEE. The CDR3 is 15 residues long. CDR3: CASSVASGPVYGYTF.

This chain links TRBV5-8 with TRBJ2-7; absent DNA, TCRdb's TRBD2 call cannot be checked. This CDR3 is 16 amino acids long. Germline lookup yields CDR1 SGHTS and CDR2 YDEGEE. CDR3 sequence: CASSIGTSGRLDEQYF.

The chain links TRBV6-5 to TRBJ2-6; checking the TCRdb D call of TRBD1 is not possible without DNA. Germline values: CDR1 MNHEY, CDR2 SVGAGI. The CDR3 contains 14 residues. The CDR3 sequence: CASQTGWGANVLTF.

The chain combines TRBV27 with TRBJ1-1; absent DNA, TCRdb's TRBD1 call cannot be checked. Germline loops: CDR1 MNHEY, CDR2 SMNVEV (reference sequence). This CDR3 has 13 residues. This chain's CDR3 is CAAGNRRGAEAFF.

The gene calls are TRBV29-1 and TRBJ2-5; the D call from TCRdb, TRBD1, cannot be confirmed without DNA. The CDR3 consists of 16 residues. In germline, CDR1 is SQVTM, CDR2 ANQGSEA. The CDR3 spells CSVEGQVDRGWETQYF.

J is TRBJ1-5 and V is TRBV6-5; TCRdb's assignment of TRBD1 cannot be checked, as there is no DNA. Per the germline V gene, CDR1 is MNHEY and CDR2 is SVGAGI. This CDR3 is 14 amino acids long. The CDR3 sequence is CASSHLRGDQPQHF.

The rearrangement uses TRBV12-3 or TRBV12-4 and TRBJ2-5; TCRdb gives TRBD1 as the D gene, but with no DNA this cannot be confirmed. The CDR3 loop spans 14 amino acids. The CDR3 loop is CASRGTGTGGTQYF.

The CDR3 sequence: CASSPSAASSGANVLTF. V and J are TRBV7-9 and TRBJ2-6. CDR3 size: 17 residues. Germline CDR1 SEHNR, CDR2 FQNEAQ (reference sequence).

CDR3 sequence: CASSPPVGQGSYEQYF. The rearrangement links TRBV18 to TRBJ2-7; TCRdb picks TRBD1, but there is no DNA to check that call. Germline V gene sequence: CDR1 KGHSH, CDR2 LQKENI. The CDR3 is made up of 16 amino acids.

The chain links TRBV13 to TRBJ2-3; TCRdb picks TRBD2, but there is no DNA to check that call. Germline lookup yields CDR1 PRHDT and CDR2 FYEKMQ (reference sequence). The CDR3 has 15 amino acids. The CDR3 is CASSKTSGGTDTQYF.

The V call is TRBV9, the J call TRBJ2-1; with no DNA, the TCRdb D assignment of TRBD2 cannot be verified. Germline loops: CDR1 SGDLS, CDR2 YYNGEE. The CDR3 totals 14 residues. The CDR3 protein is CASSDSGSWNEQFF.

The chain couples TRBV30 to TRBJ1-2. The V gene's germline CDR1 is GTSNPN and CDR2 SVGIG (reference sequence). CDR3 length: 11 amino acids. The CDR3 protein is CAWSVPMGYTF. Full variable domain (rest looked up from reference TRBV30 and TRBJ1-2): SQTIHQWPATLVQPVGSPLSLECTVEGTSNPNLYWYRQAAGRGLQLLFYSVGIGQISSEVPQNLSASRPQDRQFILSSKKLLLSDSGFYLCAWSVPMGYTFGSGTRLTVV.